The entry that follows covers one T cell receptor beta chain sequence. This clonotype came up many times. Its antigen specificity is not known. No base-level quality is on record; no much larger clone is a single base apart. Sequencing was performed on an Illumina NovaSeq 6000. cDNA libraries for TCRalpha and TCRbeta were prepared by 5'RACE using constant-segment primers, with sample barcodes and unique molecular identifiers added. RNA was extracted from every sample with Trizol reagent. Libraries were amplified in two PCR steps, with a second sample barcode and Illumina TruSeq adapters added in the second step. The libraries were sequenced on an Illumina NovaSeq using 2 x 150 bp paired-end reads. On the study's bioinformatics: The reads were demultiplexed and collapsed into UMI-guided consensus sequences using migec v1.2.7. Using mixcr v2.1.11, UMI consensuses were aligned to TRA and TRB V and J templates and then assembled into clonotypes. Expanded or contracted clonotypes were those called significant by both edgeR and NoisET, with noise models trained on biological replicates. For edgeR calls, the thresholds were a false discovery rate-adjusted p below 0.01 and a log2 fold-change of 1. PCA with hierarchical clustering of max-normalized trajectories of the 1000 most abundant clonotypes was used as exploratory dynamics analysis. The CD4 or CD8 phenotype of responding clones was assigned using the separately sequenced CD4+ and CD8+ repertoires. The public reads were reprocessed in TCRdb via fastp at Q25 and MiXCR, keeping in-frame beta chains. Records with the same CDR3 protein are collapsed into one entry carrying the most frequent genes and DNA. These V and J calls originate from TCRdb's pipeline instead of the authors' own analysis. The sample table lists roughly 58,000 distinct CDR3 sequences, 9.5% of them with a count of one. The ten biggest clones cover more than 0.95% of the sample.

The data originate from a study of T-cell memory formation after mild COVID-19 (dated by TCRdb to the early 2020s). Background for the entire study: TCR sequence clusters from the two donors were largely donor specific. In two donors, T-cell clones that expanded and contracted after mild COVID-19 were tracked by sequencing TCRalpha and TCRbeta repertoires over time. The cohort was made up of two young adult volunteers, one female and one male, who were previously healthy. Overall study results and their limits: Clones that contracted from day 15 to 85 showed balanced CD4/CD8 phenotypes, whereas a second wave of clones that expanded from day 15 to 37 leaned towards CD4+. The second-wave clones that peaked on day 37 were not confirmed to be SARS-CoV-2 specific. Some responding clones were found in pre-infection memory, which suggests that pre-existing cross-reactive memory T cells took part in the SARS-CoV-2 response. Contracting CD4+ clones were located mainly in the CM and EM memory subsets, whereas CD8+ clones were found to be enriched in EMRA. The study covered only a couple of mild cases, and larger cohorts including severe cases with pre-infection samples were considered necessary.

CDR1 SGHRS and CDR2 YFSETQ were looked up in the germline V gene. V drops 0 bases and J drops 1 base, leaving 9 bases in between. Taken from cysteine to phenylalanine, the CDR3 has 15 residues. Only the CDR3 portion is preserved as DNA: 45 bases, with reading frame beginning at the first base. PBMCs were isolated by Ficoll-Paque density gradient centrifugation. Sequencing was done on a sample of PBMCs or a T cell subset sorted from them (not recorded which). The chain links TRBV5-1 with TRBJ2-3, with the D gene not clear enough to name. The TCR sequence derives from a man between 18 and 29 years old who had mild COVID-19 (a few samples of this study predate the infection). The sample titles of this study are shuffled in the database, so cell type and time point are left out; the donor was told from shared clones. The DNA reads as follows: TGCGCCAGCAGCTTGGATGACTCACGCACAGATACGCAGTATTTT. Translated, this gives CASSLDDSRTDTQYF.